Shown below are 3 T cell receptor beta chains from a single sample sequenced in a study of blood T cell repertoires in COVID-19. Generated by immunoSEQ multiplex PCR, the TCRdb table keeps only in-frame clones and is missing some. The sample has more than 150,000 clones; about 90% are singletons. The specimen was PBMCs or T cells enriched from blood (not recorded which). The receptors were sampled from a woman aged 50 to 60 who had recovered from COVID-19.

The table lists this clone with a few counts. V gene TRBV27 combines with J gene TRBJ1-1, with 10 bases matching TRBD1. This CDR3 is 16 amino acids long. The V and J ends lost 1 base and 1 base, in that order; junction bases with no gene match: 3. The germline gives CDR1 MNHEY, CDR2 SMNVEV (reference sequence). CDR3 in DNA: TGTGCCAGCAGTTTATGGACAGGGGGTACGAACACTGAAGCTTTCTTT. It is translated as CASSLWTGGTNTEAFF.

The chain uses TRBV5-1 and TRBJ1-2; 9 bases match TRBD1. The germline V gene encodes CDR1 SGHRS and CDR2 YFSETQ. This CDR3 comprises 15 residues. Trimming at V came to 4 bases and at J to 4 bases, leaving 8 bases not matched to a gene. CDR3: CASSPGTGRSYGYTF. CDR3 bases: TGCGCCAGCAGCCCAGGGACAGGGAGGAGCTATGGCTACACCTTC. Complete variable domain (other parts from reference TRBV5-1 and TRBJ1-2): KAGVTQTPRYLIKTRGQQVTLSCSPISGHRSVSWYQQTPGQGLQFLFEYFSETQRNKGNFPGRFSGRQFSNSRSEMNVSTLELGDSALYLCASSPGTGRSYGYTFGSGTRLTVV.

The chain combines TRBV7-2 with TRBJ1-1, with D perhaps TRBD1 (6 bases). The CDR3 sequence is 15 residues long. The ends were cut back, 4 bases at V and 1 base at J, with 13 bases in the middle. In germline, CDR1 is SGHTA, CDR2 FQGNSA. The CDR3 loop reads CASSSQGTQNTEAFF. CDR3 sequence (DNA): TGTGCCAGCAGCTCCCAGGGGACCCAGAACACTGAAGCTTTCTTT.